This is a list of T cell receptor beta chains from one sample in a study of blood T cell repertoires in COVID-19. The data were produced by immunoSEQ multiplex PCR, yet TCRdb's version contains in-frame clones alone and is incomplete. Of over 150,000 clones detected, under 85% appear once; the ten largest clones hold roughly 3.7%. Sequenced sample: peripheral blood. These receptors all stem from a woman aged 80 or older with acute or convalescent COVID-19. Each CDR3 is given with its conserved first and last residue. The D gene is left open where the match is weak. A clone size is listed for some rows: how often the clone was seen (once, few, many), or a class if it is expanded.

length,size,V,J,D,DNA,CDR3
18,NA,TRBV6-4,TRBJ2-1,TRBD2,TGTGCCAGCAGTTATGACCTGGGACTAGCGGGAGGAAGGAATGAGCAGTTCTTC,CASSYDLGLAGGRNEQFF
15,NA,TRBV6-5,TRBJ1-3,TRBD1,TGTGCCAGCAGTTCTTCCGGGGACAGGGGACTCCCCATATATTTT,CASSSSGDRGLPIYF
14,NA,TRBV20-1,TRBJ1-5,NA,TGCAGTGCAAGTGAGGGAGGTAGCAATCAGCCCCAGCATTTT,CSASEGGSNQPQHF
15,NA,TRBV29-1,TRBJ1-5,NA,TGCAGCGTTGGAATGGGACTGAGTAGCAATCAGCCCCAGCATTTT,CSVGMGLSSNQPQHF
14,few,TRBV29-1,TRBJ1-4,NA,TGCAGCGCCTACCCCGGGGGGTCTAATGAAAAACTGTTTTTT,CSAYPGGSNEKLFF
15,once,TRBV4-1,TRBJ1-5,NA,TGCGCCAGCAGCCAAGAACTGACAGGCGGGCGGCCCCAGCATTTT,CASSQELTGGRPQHF
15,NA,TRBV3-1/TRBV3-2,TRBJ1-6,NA,TGTGCCAGCAGCCAAGACCCAGGGCGAGATTCACCCCTCCACTTT,CASSQDPGRDSPLHF
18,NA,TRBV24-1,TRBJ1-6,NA,TGTGCCACCAGCTACATGATAATGGGACTTTTCGCCTATTCACCCCTCCACTTT,CATSYMIMGLFAYSPLHF
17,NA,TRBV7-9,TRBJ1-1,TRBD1,TGTGCCAGCAGCTCCCCAGACAGGGCCCTATTGAACACTGAAGCTTTCTTT,CASSSPDRALLNTEAFF
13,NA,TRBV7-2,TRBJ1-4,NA,TGTGCCAGCAGCTTAGGGCCTAATGAAAAACTGTTTTTT,CASSLGPNEKLFF
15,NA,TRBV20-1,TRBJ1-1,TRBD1,TGCAGTGCTAGTTCCGGACAGGGGCGGGACACTGAAGCTTTCTTT,CSASSGQGRDTEAFF
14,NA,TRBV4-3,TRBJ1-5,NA,TGCGCCAGCAGCCAAGAAAGAGGAAATCAGCCCCAGCATTTT,CASSQERGNQPQHF
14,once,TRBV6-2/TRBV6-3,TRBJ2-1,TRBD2,TGTGCCAGCAGTTACATGGGGACTACAGGCGAGCAGTTCTTC,CASSYMGTTGEQFF
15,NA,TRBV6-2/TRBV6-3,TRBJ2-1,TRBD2,TGTGCCAGCAGTTCGCGCCTAGCGGGTCACAATGAGCAGTTCTTC,CASSSRLAGHNEQFF
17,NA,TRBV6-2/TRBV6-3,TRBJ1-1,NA,TGTGCCAGCAGTTACTCGAAGGACACCAGACCCAACACTGAAGCTTTCTTT,CASSYSKDTRPNTEAFF
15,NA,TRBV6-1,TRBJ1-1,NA,TGTGCCAGCAGTGAAAACATTCGGGGGAACACTGAAGCTTTCTTT,CASSENIRGNTEAFF
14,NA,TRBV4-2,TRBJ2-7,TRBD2,TGTGCCAGCAGCCAAGAGGCAGGGAGGGACGAGCAGTACTTC,CASSQEAGRDEQYF
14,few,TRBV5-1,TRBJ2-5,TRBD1,TGCGCCAGCAGCTCAGGGGACAGGATCGGGACCCAGTACTTC,CASSSGDRIGTQYF
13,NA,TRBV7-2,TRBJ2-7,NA,TGTGCCAGCAGCCCGGACATAGCCTACGAGCAGTACTTC,CASSPDIAYEQYF
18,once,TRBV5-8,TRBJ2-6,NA,TGTGCCAGCAGCTTGTCTAGGCTTTTGAGCTCTGGGGCCAACGTCCTGACTTTC,CASSLSRLLSSGANVLTF
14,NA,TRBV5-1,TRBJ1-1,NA,TGCGCCAGCAGCACCCAGGGTGGTAACACTGAAGCTTTCTTT,CASSTQGGNTEAFF
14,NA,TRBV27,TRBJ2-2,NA,TGTGCCAGCAGTGTCAGGGGGAACACCGGGGAGCTGTTTTTT,CASSVRGNTGELFF
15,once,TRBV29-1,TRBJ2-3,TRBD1,TGCAGCGTTGTACCGGGACAGGGCCCCACAGATACGCAGTATTTT,CSVVPGQGPTDTQYF
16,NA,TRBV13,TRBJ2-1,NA,TGTGCCAGCAGCCCGACCAGGGGCAGCTCCTACAATGAGCAGTTCTTC,CASSPTRGSSYNEQFF
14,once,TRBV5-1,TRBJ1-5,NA,TGCGCCAGCAGCCCAGGCCGGGAGAATCAGCCCCAGCATTTT,CASSPGRENQPQHF
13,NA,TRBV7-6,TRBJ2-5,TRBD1,TGTGCCAGCAGCCCTAGACAGGGTGAGACCCAGTACTTC,CASSPRQGETQYF
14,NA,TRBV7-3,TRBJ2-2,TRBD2,TGTGCCAGCAGAATAGCGGGAGCGACGGGGGAGCTGTTTTTT,CASRIAGATGELFF
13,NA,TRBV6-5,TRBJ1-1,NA,TGTGCCAGCAGAGACCGGGGGAACACTGAAGCTTTCTTT,CASRDRGNTEAFF
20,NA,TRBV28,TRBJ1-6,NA,TGTGCCAGCAGTTTGTTGACCGGGACAAAACTTAGCTCCTATAATTCACCCCTCCACTTT,CASSLLTGTKLSSYNSPLHF
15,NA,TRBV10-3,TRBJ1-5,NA,TGTGCCATCAGAGAGGGGACACAAAGCAATCAGCCCCAGCATTTT,CAIREGTQSNQPQHF
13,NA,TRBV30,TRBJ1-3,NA,TGTGCCTGGAGTGGGACAGCTAGCAACACCATATATTTT,CAWSGTASNTIYF
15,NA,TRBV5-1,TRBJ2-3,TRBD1,TGCGCCAGCAGCCAGACCGGGACAGGAGCAGATACGCAGTATTTT,CASSQTGTGADTQYF
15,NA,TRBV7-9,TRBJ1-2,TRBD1,TGTGCCAGCAGCCAGGGACAGGGGGCGGACTATGGCTACACCTTC,CASSQGQGADYGYTF
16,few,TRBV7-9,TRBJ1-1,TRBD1,TGTGCCAGCAGCTTAGCGAGGAAGGGGGCAGGATCTAAAGCTTTCTTT,CASSLARKGAGSKAFF
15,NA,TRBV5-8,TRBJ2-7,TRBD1,TGTGCCAGCAGCTTGGAGGGACAGATATACTACGAGCAGTACTTC,CASSLEGQIYYEQYF
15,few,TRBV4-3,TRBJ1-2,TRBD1,TGCGCCAGCAGCCAAGACTGGACAGGGCGTAGTGGCTACACCTTC,CASSQDWTGRSGYTF
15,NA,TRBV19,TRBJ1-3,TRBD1,TGTGCCAGTAGCCCGACAGGGGGAGGAGGAAACACCATATATTTT,CASSPTGGGGNTIYF
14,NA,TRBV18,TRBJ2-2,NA,TGTGCCAGCGCAGAACAGGGCACGGCCGGGGAGCTGTTTTTT,CASAEQGTAGELFF
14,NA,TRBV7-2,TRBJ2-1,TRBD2,TGTGCCAGCAGCATCCCCGGGGGGTACAATGAGCAGTTCTTC,CASSIPGGYNEQFF
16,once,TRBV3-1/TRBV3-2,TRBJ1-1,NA,TGTGCCAGCAGCCCCCTGTCGGGGGGGCGAAAAACTGAAGCTTTCTTT,CASSPLSGGRKTEAFF
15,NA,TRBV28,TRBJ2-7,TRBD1,TGTGCCAGCAGTTCCCACGGACAGGGTTCCTACGAGCAGTACTTC,CASSSHGQGSYEQYF
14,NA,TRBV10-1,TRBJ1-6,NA,TGCGCCAGCAGTGAATCAGGCCGAAATTCACCCCTCCACTTT,CASSESGRNSPLHF
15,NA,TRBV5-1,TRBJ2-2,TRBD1,TGCGCCAGCAGCTTGAGGCAGGGGGCAAACGGGGAGCTGTTTTTT,CASSLRQGANGELFF
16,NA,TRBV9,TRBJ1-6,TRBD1,TGTGCCAGCAGCACCACGACAGGGGGTTATGATTCACCCCTCCACTTT,CASSTTTGGYDSPLHF
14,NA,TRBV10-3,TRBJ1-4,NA,TGTGCCATCAGTGAGGGAGGTACTAATGAAAAACTGTTTTTT,CAISEGGTNEKLFF
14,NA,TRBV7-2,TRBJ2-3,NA,TGTGCCAGCAGCTTAGGGGACTCCCCAGATACGCAGTATTTT,CASSLGDSPDTQYF
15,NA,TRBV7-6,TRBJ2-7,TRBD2,TGTGCCAGCAGCATCTCAAGCGGGGGGTCCTACGAGCAGTACTTC,CASSISSGGSYEQYF
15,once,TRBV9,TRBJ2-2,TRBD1,TGTGCCAGCAGCGTAGCTCTACAGGGGACCGGGGAGCTGTTTTTT,CASSVALQGTGELFF
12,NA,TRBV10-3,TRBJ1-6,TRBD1,TGTGCCATTCGGGACAGGGGTTTTCCCCTCCACTTT,CAIRDRGFPLHF
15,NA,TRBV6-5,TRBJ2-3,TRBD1,TGTGCCAGCAGTTCGACAGGGGACAGCACAGATACGCAGTATTTT,CASSSTGDSTDTQYF
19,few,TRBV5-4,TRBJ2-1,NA,TGTGCCAGCAGCCAGCCGCAAGGGGGAGGGGCCCTCAGTTACAATGAGCAGTTCTTC,CASSQPQGGGALSYNEQFF
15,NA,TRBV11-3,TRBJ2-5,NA,TGTGCCAGCAGCCTCTCCACGACCGGCGGAGAGACCCAGTACTTC,CASSLSTTGGETQYF
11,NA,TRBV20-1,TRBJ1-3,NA,TGCAGTGCTAAACAGAGAAACACCATATATTTT,CSAKQRNTIYF
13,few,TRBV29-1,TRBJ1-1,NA,TGCAGCGTCCCGGCGGCGACTAACACTGAAGCTTTCTTT,CSVPAATNTEAFF
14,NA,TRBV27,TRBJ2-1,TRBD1,TGTGCCAGCAGTAACGGACAGGGGAGATATGAGCAGTTCTTC,CASSNGQGRYEQFF
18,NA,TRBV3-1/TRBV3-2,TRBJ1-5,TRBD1,TGTGCCAGCAGCCATAGCGGAGGGACAGTCGTTTCAGATCAGCCCCAGCATTTT,CASSHSGGTVVSDQPQHF
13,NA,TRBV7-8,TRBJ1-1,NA,TGTGCCAGCGCTTGGGGAGGGAACACTGAAGCTTTCTTT,CASAWGGNTEAFF
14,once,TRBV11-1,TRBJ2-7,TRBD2,TGTGCCAGCAGCCTAGGCCGTTGGGAGGGAGAGCAGTACTTC,CASSLGRWEGEQYF